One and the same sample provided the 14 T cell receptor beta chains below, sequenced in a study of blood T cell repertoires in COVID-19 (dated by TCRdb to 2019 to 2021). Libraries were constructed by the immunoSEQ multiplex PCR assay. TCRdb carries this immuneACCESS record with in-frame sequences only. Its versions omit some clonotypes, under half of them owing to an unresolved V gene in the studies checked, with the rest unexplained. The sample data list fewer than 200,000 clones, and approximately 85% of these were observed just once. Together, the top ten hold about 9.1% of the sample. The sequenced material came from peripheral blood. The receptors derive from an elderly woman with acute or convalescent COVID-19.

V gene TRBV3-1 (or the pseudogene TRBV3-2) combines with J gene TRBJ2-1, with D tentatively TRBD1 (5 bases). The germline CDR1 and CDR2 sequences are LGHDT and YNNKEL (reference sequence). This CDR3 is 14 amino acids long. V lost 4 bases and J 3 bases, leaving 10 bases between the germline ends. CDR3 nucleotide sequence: TGTGCCAGCAGCCGAGTTCAGGGCTACAATGAGCAGTTCTTC. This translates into CASSRVQGYNEQFF.

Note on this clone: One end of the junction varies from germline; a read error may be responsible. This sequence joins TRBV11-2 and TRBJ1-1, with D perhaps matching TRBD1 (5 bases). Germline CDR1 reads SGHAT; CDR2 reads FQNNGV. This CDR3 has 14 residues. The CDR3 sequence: CASSLGAGTSRVLF. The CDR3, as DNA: TGTGCCAGCAGCTTGGGAGCCGGGACTTCGAGAGTTCTCTTT.

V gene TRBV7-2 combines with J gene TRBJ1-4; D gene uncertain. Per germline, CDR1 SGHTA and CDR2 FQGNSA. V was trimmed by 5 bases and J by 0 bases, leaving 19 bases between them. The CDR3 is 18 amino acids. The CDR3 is CASSPRVGSLATNEKLFF. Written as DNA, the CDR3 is TGTGCCAGCAGCCCTCGGGTAGGCAGTCTAGCAACTAATGAAAAACTGTTTTTT.

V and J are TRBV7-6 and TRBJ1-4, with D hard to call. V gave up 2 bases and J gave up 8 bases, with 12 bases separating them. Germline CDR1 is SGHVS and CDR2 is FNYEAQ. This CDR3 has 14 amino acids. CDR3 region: CASSLSTPGEKLFF. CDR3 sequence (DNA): TGTGCCAGCAGCTTATCGACCCCGGGAGAAAAACTGTTTTTT.

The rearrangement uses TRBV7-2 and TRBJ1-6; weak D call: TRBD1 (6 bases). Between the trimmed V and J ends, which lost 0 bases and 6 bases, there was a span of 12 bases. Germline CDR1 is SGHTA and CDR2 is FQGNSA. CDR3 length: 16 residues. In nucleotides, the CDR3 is TGTGCCAGCAGCTTAGCCCGGGACATAGGTAATTCACCCCTCCACTTT. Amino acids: CASSLARDIGNSPLHF. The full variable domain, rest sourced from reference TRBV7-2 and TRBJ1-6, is GAGVSQSPSNKVTEKGKDVELRCDPISGHTALYWYRQSLGQGLEFLIYFQGNSAPDKSGLPSDRFSAERTGGSVSTLTIQRTQQEDSAVYLCASSLARDIGNSPLHFGNGTRLTVT.

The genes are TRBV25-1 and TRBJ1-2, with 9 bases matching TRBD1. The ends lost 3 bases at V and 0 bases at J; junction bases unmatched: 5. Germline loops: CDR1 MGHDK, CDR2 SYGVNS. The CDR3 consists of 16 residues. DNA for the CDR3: TGTGCCAGCAGTGATAACAGGGGGCCAGCTAACTATGGCTACACCTTC. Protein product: CASSDNRGPANYGYTF.

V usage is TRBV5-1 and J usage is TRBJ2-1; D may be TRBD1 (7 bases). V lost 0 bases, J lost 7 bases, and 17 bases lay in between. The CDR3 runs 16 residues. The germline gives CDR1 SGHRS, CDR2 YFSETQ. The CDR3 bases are TGCGCCAGCAGCTTGGAAGGCAGGGGGGACTGGAATGAGCAGTTCTTC. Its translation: CASSLEGRGDWNEQFF. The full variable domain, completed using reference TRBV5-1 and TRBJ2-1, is KAGVTQTPRYLIKTRGQQVTLSCSPISGHRSVSWYQQTPGQGLQFLFEYFSETQRNKGNFPGRFSGRQFSNSRSEMNVSTLELGDSALYLCASSLEGRGDWNEQFFGPGTRLTVL.

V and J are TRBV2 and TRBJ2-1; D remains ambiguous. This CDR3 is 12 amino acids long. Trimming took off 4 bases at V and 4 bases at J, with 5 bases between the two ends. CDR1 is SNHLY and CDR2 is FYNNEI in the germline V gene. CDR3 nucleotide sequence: TGTGCCAGCAGTGCGTTATACAATGAGCAGTTCTTC. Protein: CASSALYNEQFF.

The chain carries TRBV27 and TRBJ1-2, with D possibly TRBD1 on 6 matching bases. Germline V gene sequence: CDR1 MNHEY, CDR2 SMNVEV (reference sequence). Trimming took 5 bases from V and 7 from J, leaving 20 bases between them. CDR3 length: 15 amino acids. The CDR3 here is CASSARRTVAAGYTF. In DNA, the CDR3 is TGTGCCAGCAGTGCCAGACGGACAGTCGCAGCTGGCTACACCTTC.

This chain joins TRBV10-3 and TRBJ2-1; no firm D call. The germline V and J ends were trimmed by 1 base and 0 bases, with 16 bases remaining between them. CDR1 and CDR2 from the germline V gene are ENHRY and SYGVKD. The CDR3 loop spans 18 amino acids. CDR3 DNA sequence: TGTGCCATCAGTGAGTATGGAAGCGTCCAGAGCTCCTACAATGAGCAGTTCTTC. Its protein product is CAISEYGSVQSSYNEQFF.

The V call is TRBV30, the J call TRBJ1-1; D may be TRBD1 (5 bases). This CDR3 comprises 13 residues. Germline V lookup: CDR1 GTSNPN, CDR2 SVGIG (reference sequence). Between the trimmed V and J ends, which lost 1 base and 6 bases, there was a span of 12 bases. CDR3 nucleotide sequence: TGTGCCTGGAGTGCCAGGGATTTTTCTGAAGCTTTCTTT. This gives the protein CAWSARDFSEAFF.

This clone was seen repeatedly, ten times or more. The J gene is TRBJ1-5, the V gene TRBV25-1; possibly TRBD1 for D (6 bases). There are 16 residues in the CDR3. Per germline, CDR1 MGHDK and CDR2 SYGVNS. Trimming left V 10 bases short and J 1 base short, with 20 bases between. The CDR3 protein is CAIIHKNRESNQPQHF. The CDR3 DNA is TGTGCCATCATACACAAGAACAGGGAAAGCAATCAGCCCCAGCATTTT.

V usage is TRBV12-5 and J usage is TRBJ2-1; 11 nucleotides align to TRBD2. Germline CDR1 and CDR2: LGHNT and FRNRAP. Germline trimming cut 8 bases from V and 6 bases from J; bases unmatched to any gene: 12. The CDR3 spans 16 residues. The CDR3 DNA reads TGTGCTAGTACTGGGGGTAGCGGGAGGGCCATCAATGAGCAGTTCTTC. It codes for CASTGGSGRAINEQFF.

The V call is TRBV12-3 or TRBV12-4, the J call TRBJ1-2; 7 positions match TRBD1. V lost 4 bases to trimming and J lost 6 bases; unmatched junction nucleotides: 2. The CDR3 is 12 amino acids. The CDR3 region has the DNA TGTGCCAGCAGTTGGCAGGGGGATGGCTACACCTTC. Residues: CASSWQGDGYTF.